This entry is about one T cell receptor (beta chain). Its antigen is undetermined. Per germline, CDR1 GTSNPN and CDR2 SVGIG (reference sequence). CDR3 length: 15 residues. V lost 5 bases and J lost 4, with 19 bases in between. This sample stems from a study of T cell responses to AZD1222 COVID-19 vaccine. Libraries were prepared by immunoSEQ multiplex PCR; TCRdb keeps only in-frame clonotypes and omits some of them. The sample holds 140,000 to 150,000 clones, just under 95% seen once. Study-wide results and limits: CD4 TCRs associated with vaccination spanned spike, dominating at 160-218 and 743-854. Breadth and depth of Spike-specific TCRs rose after two AZD1222 doses.

Sample: peripheral blood, taken on day 0 of AZD1222 vaccination. The chain is built from TRBV30 and TRBJ2-3; perhaps TRBD2 as D (6 bases). This TCR came from an adult in good health. DNA for the CDR3: TGTGCCTGGGAACGACTAGTCCCGGGCTCAGATACGCAGTATTTT. Encoded protein: CAWERLVPGSDTQYF.